The following is a T cell receptor gamma chain sequence with its context. Its antigen is still unknown. A much larger clone differs by one base, so this may be a read error. Because the CDR3's place on the DNA is in doubt, the DNA is left out and the CDR3 is given as listed by TCRdb. This specimen belongs to a study of gamma delta lymphoproliferative disorders and STAT genes (dated by TCRdb to 2017 to 2018). Background for the entire study: Gamma-chain libraries were prepared from at least 50 ng of genomic DNA using the LymphoTrack Dx TCRG Assay. Within a larger immunophenotypic and STAT-mutation study, TCR gamma and delta CDR3 repertoires were profiled by deep sequencing in Tgammadelta lymphoproliferative disease patients and healthy controls. To confirm results, a couple of gamma-chain samples and all delta-chain samples were sequenced twice. Delta-chain libraries followed the EuroClonality-NGS working group standard operating procedure, because no corresponding Invivoscribe delta assay was available. The TCR-sequenced pilot group comprised several Tgammadelta large granular lymphocyte leukemia patients and a couple of hepatosplenic T-cell lymphoma patients. Study-wide conclusions, independent of this receptor: Almost every major gamma and delta clonotype found in patients was public, meaning shared with at least one healthy donor, with just two gamma clonotypes being private to disease. Control T cells likely spanned varied maturation stages, while leukemic cells were skewed toward terminal effectors, potentially limiting patient-control comparisons. Vgamma9-JgammaP and Vdelta2-Ddelta3-Jdelta1 rearrangements dominated major clones in indolent patients but were absent in symptomatic patients, who used less common gene combinations. The authors pointed out that NGS specificity may be lower at low frequencies, so whether leukemic clones are public or private needs to be confirmed. When whole repertoires were clustered, gamma repertoires from patients grouped apart from those of healthy controls, but delta repertoires did not separate between the groups.

Both library preparation methods relied on multiplex PCR with primers aimed at conserved V and J regions of the TCR genes. Amplicons were purified, pooled and sequenced on an Illumina MiSeq platform. In the source study's methods: MiXCR performed V(D)J alignment, clonotype assembly and translation, and VDJtools was used for functionality assessment and CDR3 repertoire analyses. CDR3 was defined according to IMGT, and analyses were limited to productive sequences using functional genes, with ORF genes and pseudogenes excluded. A custom Python script was used to look across all patients and controls for identical amino acid CDR3s belonging to major clonotypes, meaning those with a frequency of >=5%. To compare clonotype frequencies between patients and controls, a one-sided non-parametric Wilcoxon test was applied. TCRdb reanalyzed the public reads with the CATT caller, and identical DNA sequences were merged afterwards. TCRdb's processing, not the study's, gives the V and J calls here. The sample includes around 200 gamma-chain clones, with around half observed a single time. Approximately 97% of the sample lies in the top ten.

The CDR3 has 20 amino acids, counting the end cysteine and phenylalanine. The germline V gene (reference sequence) supplies CDR1 VTNTFY and CDR2 YDVSTARD. For TCR sequencing, genomic DNA was taken from peripheral blood mononuclear cells isolated from both patients and controls. The median age of the sequenced patients was roughly 60 years, and the group included four or five males and 6 or 7 females. Patients were recruited at a single hematology unit in Padova, Italy, and were reclassified as T-LGLL or HSTCL according to 2017 WHO criteria. All patient samples were collected while patients were either off therapy or before therapy.

The sequence derives from a human donor with hepatosplenic T-cell lymphoma. The J gene is uncalled and the V gene is TRGV3. The sequenced material came from blood. The CDR3 in this case is CATWDTTRSIRNALAVEQHF.